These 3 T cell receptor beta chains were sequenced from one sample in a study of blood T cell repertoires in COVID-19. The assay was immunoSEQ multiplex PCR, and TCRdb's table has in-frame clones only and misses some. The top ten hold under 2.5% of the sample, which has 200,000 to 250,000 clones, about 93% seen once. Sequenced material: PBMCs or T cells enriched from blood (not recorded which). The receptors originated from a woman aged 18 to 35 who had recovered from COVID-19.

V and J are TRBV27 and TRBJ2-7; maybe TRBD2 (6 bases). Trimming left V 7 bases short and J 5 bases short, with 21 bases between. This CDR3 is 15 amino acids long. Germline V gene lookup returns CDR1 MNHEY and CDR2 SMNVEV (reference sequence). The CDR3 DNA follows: TGTGCCAGCATTGGCAGACTCGCGGGGCTGGACGAGCAGTACTTC. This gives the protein CASIGRLAGLDEQYF.

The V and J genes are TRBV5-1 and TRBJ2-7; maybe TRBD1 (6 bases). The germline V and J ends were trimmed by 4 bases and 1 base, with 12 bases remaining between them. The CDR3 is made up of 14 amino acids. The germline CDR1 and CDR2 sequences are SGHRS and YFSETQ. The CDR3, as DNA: TGCGCCAGCAGCCCCGGGACAAAGTCCTACGAGCAGTACTTC. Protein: CASSPGTKSYEQYF. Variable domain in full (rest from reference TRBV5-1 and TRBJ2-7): KAGVTQTPRYLIKTRGQQVTLSCSPISGHRSVSWYQQTPGQGLQFLFEYFSETQRNKGNFPGRFSGRQFSNSRSEMNVSTLELGDSALYLCASSPGTKSYEQYFGPGTRLTVT.

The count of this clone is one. CDR3 sequence (DNA): TGTGCCAGCAGCCCTGAGGGACTTGGCTACACCTTC. This gives the protein CASSPEGLGYTF. The V gene is TRBV3-1 (or the pseudogene TRBV3-2), the J gene TRBJ1-2; D is possibly TRBD1 (5 bases). CDR3 length equals 12 residues. Between the trimmed V and J ends, which lost 4 bases and 7 bases, there was a span of 10 bases. The germline gives CDR1 LGHDT, CDR2 YNNKEL (reference sequence).